This is a list of T cell receptor beta chains from one sample in a study of blood T cell repertoires in COVID-19. The table came from immunoSEQ multiplex PCR; TCRdb's copy has only in-frame clones and leaves some out. This sample has roughly 120,000 clones, with roughly 85% found just once. Sample: peripheral blood. Every receptor here comes from a woman aged 55 to 70 with COVID-19, enrolled during active disease. Each CDR3 is given with its conserved first and last residue. D genes are given only for firm matches. Rows give clone size only sometimes, using once, few, many, or a class for an expanded clone.

v_gene	j_gene	d_gene	abundance	CDR3nt	CDR3aa
TRBV15	TRBJ1-5	NA	NA	TGTGCCACCAGCAGGACAGACGATCAGCCCCAGCATTTT	CATSRTDDQPQHF
TRBV6-2/TRBV6-3	TRBJ1-2	NA	NA	TGTGCCAGCAGTTATTCGAACCGGCTAGCTAACTATGGCTACACCTTC	CASSYSNRLANYGYTF
TRBV14	TRBJ1-3	NA	NA	TGTGCCAGCAGCCAAGTGGAGGGCAGCTCTGGAAACACCATATATTTT	CASSQVEGSSGNTIYF
TRBV19	TRBJ2-3	TRBD2	NA	TGTGCCAGTACCCCAGGACCTAGCGGGGGGACCAGGACAGATACGCAGTATTTT	CASTPGPSGGTRTDTQYF
TRBV3-1/TRBV3-2	TRBJ1-4	NA	NA	TGTGCCAGCAGCCAAGTTACCGGTGAAAAACTGTTTTTT	CASSQVTGEKLFF
TRBV15	TRBJ2-3	TRBD1	NA	TGTGCCACCAGCTGGGACAGATCCACAAGCACAGATACGCAGTATTTT	CATSWDRSTSTDTQYF
TRBV25-1	TRBJ2-1	TRBD1	NA	TGTGCCAGCAGTGAACCGGGACAGGGGGACTACAATGAGCAGTTCTTC	CASSEPGQGDYNEQFF
TRBV7-6	TRBJ1-6	NA	NA	TGTGCCAGCAAGCGGAGCTCCTATAATTCACCCCTCCACTTT	CASKRSSYNSPLHF
TRBV5-1	TRBJ1-2	TRBD1	NA	TGCGCCAGCAGCTGGAGAGACAGGGACGGCTACACCTTC	CASSWRDRDGYTF
TRBV6-5	TRBJ1-5	NA	NA	TGTGCCAGCATCTCAGGGGTCGGTCAGCCCCAGCATTTT	CASISGVGQPQHF
TRBV20-1	TRBJ2-7	NA	NA	TGCAGTGCTAGAGCTCAGGTAGAGCAGTACTTC	CSARAQVEQYF
TRBV4-1	TRBJ2-2	NA	NA	TGCGCCAGCAGCCAAGGAGCGGGCCTTTCCGGGGAGCTGTTTTTT	CASSQGAGLSGELFF
TRBV19	TRBJ1-5	TRBD1	NA	TGTGCCAGTAGTGCGGACAGGGAGGCTGGGCAGCCCCAGCATTTT	CASSADREAGQPQHF
TRBV9	TRBJ1-1	NA	NA	TGTGCCAGCAGCGTAGGTTCAGGGAGGGCTGAAGCTTTCTTT	CASSVGSGRAEAFF
TRBV3-1/TRBV3-2	TRBJ2-2	TRBD2	NA	TGTGCCAGCAGTCCACTCAGCGGGGGGGCCGACACCGGGGAGCTGTTTTTT	CASSPLSGGADTGELFF
TRBV7-9	TRBJ2-2	NA	NA	TGTGCCAGCAGCCAACCCAGCAGCGCCACCGGGGAGCTGTTTTTT	CASSQPSSATGELFF
TRBV2	TRBJ2-3	NA	NA	TGTGCCAGCAGTGCGGACAGTCATTCCACAGATACGCAGTATTTT	CASSADSHSTDTQYF
TRBV4-3	TRBJ2-1	TRBD2	NA	TGCGCCAGCAGCCCCTACGGGTGGGCTAGCGGGGACAATGAGCAGTTCTTC	CASSPYGWASGDNEQFF
TRBV14	TRBJ2-7	NA	few	TGTGCCAGCAGCCCCACACGCCACGAGCAGTACTTC	CASSPTRHEQYF
TRBV11-1	TRBJ1-4	NA	NA	TGTGCCAGCAGCTTATCACCGGGACAAACTAATGAAAAACTGTTTTTT	CASSLSPGQTNEKLFF
TRBV18	TRBJ1-1	NA	NA	TGTGCCAGCTCAGCAGTTCAGAACACTGAAGCTTTCTTT	CASSAVQNTEAFF
TRBV5-6	TRBJ1-2	NA	NA	TGTGCCAGCAGCTTCGTTTCCGAGGGTACTGGCTACACCTTC	CASSFVSEGTGYTF
TRBV7-9	TRBJ1-1	TRBD1	few	TGTGCCAGCAGCCCCGTACAGGGGGGGTTAACTGAAGCTTTCTTT	CASSPVQGGLTEAFF
TRBV5-1	TRBJ1-3	NA	NA	TGCGCCAGCAGCTTGGTACAAGGGGGACCCTCGAGCTCTGGAAACACCATATATTTT	CASSLVQGGPSSSGNTIYF
TRBV6-5	TRBJ1-1	NA	NA	TGTGCCAGCAGTCGGGGGGGGAACACTGAAGCTTTCTTT	CASSRGGNTEAFF
TRBV5-1	TRBJ1-6	NA	few	TGCGCCAGCAGCCCTCCGGGTGGGTCTCCCCTCCACTTT	CASSPPGGSPLHF
TRBV10-3	TRBJ2-7	NA	NA	TGTGCCATCAGTGAGTCTCCCCACTACGAGCAGTACTTC	CAISESPHYEQYF
TRBV13	TRBJ1-5	NA	NA	TGTGCCAGCAGCTCTTCTACAGGGTCCCCGGGGCCCCAGCATTTT	CASSSSTGSPGPQHF
TRBV6-4	TRBJ2-1	TRBD2	NA	TGTGCCAGCAGTGACAGTGTAGGTAGTCTAGCGGTCCAGAATGAGCAGTTCTTC	CASSDSVGSLAVQNEQFF
TRBV19	TRBJ2-5	TRBD1	few	TGTGCCAGTAGAGACAGGGCCGCGTTATTAGAGACCCAGTACTTC	CASRDRAALLETQYF
TRBV3-1/TRBV3-2	TRBJ2-5	TRBD2	NA	TGTGCCAGCAGCCGGTATGGGGTAGCGGGGGCCCAAGAGACCCAGTACTTC	CASSRYGVAGAQETQYF
TRBV2	TRBJ2-5	TRBD1	NA	TGTGCCAGCAGTGAAGCCCAGTCCGGGACAGGAATAAGGGAGACCCAGTACTTC	CASSEAQSGTGIRETQYF
TRBV29-1	TRBJ1-1	NA	NA	TGCAGCGTGAACCCAGGGAAAGGGACTGAAGCTTTCTTT	CSVNPGKGTEAFF
TRBV7-8	TRBJ1-6	TRBD1	NA	TGTGCCAGCAGCTCAGGACAGGTTATTTATAATTCACCCCTCCACTTT	CASSSGQVIYNSPLHF
TRBV27	TRBJ1-2	NA	NA	TGTGCCAGCGGCAGGTTGTATGGCTACACCTTC	CASGRLYGYTF
TRBV30	TRBJ2-3	NA	NA	TGTGCCTGGAGCCCCGATACTAGCACAGATACGCAGTATTTT	CAWSPDTSTDTQYF
TRBV10-3	TRBJ2-6	NA	NA	TGTGCCATAGGGGTTCTCGGGGCCAACGTCCTGACTTTC	CAIGVLGANVLTF
TRBV7-6	TRBJ2-2	NA	once	TGTGCCAGCAGCTTAGCCCCGGTTAACACCGGGGAGCTGTTTTTT	CASSLAPVNTGELFF
TRBV4-1	TRBJ1-2	NA	NA	TGCGCCAGCAGCCAAGATGCGACAGCCTTTTATGGCTACACCTTC	CASSQDATAFYGYTF
TRBV5-4	TRBJ1-4	TRBD1	NA	TGTGCCAGCAGCCAAACCGGGACAGGAACTAATGAAAAACTGTTTTTT	CASSQTGTGTNEKLFF
TRBV15	TRBJ2-7	NA	NA	TGTGCCACCAGCGGCTACGGGACACTTTACGAGCAGTACTTC	CATSGYGTLYEQYF
TRBV5-1	TRBJ2-7	TRBD2	few	TGCGCCAGCAGCTTGGCCACGAGCGGGGGGGCCTTTTTGCGCGAGCAGTACTTC	CASSLATSGGAFLREQYF